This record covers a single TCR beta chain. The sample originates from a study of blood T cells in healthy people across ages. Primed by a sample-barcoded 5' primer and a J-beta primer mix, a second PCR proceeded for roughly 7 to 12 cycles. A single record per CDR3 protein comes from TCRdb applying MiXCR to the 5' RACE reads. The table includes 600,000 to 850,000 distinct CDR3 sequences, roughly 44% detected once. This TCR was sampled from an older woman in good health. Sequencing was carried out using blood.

DNA of the CDR3: TGTGCCAGCAGCGTAGTAGGGGGCCTCACAGATACGCAGTATTTT. It encodes CASSVVGGLTDTQYF. The rearrangement joins TRBV9 to TRBJ2-3; 7 nucleotides line up with TRBD1. The CDR3 is 15 amino acids. J gave up 2 bases and V 0 bases, and 3 bases lay outside the gene matches. Per the germline V gene, CDR1 is SGDLS and CDR2 is YYNGEE.